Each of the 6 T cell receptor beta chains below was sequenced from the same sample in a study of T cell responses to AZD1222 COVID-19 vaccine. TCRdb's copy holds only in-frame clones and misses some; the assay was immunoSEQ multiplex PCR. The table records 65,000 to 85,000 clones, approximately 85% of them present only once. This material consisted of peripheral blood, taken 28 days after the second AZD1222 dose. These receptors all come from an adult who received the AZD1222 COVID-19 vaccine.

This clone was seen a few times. CDR3: CASIRYSGGNYNEQFF. The CDR3 coding sequence is TGTGCCAGCATCCGCTACTCCGGGGGGAATTACAATGAGCAGTTCTTC. The V and J genes are TRBV27 and TRBJ2-1; the match to TRBD2 covers 7 bases. CDR3 length equals 16 residues. V lost 7 bases and J lost 4; bases outside the gene matches: 13. CDR1 MNHEY and CDR2 SMNVEV come from the germline V gene (reference sequence).

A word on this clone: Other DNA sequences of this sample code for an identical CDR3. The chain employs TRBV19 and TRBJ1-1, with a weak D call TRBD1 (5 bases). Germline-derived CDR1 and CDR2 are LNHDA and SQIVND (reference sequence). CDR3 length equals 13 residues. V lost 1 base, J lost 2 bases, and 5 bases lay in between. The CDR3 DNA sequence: TGTGCCAGTAGTATAGGGACAAACACTGAAGCTTTCTTT. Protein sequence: CASSIGTNTEAFF.

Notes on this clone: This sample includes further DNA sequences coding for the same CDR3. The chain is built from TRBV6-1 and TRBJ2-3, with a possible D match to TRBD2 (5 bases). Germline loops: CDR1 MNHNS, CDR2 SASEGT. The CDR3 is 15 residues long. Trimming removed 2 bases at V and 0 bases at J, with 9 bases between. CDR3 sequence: CASSEIGVSTDTQYF. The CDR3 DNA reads TGTGCCAGCAGTGAAATCGGGGTTAGCACAGATACGCAGTATTTT.

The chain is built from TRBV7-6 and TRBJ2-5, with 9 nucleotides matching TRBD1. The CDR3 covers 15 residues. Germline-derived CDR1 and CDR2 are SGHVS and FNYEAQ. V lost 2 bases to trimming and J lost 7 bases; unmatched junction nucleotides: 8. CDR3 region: CASSLRQGVDGTQYF. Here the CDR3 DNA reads TGTGCCAGCAGCTTAAGACAGGGGGTAGATGGGACCCAGTACTTC.

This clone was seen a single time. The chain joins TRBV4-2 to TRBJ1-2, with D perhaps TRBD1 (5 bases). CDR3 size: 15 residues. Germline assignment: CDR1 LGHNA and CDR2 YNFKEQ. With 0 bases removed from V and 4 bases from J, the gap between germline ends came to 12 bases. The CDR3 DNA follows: TGTGCCAGCAGCCAAGATGGGGGGGGAGGCTATGGCTACACCTTC. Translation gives CASSQDGGGGYGYTF.

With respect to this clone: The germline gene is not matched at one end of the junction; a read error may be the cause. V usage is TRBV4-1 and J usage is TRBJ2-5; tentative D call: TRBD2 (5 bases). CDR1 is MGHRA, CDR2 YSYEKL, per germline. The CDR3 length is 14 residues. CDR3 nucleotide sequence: TGCGCCAGCAGTCAAGAGGGAAGTAAAGAGACCCAGTACTTC. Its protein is CASSQEGSKETQYF.